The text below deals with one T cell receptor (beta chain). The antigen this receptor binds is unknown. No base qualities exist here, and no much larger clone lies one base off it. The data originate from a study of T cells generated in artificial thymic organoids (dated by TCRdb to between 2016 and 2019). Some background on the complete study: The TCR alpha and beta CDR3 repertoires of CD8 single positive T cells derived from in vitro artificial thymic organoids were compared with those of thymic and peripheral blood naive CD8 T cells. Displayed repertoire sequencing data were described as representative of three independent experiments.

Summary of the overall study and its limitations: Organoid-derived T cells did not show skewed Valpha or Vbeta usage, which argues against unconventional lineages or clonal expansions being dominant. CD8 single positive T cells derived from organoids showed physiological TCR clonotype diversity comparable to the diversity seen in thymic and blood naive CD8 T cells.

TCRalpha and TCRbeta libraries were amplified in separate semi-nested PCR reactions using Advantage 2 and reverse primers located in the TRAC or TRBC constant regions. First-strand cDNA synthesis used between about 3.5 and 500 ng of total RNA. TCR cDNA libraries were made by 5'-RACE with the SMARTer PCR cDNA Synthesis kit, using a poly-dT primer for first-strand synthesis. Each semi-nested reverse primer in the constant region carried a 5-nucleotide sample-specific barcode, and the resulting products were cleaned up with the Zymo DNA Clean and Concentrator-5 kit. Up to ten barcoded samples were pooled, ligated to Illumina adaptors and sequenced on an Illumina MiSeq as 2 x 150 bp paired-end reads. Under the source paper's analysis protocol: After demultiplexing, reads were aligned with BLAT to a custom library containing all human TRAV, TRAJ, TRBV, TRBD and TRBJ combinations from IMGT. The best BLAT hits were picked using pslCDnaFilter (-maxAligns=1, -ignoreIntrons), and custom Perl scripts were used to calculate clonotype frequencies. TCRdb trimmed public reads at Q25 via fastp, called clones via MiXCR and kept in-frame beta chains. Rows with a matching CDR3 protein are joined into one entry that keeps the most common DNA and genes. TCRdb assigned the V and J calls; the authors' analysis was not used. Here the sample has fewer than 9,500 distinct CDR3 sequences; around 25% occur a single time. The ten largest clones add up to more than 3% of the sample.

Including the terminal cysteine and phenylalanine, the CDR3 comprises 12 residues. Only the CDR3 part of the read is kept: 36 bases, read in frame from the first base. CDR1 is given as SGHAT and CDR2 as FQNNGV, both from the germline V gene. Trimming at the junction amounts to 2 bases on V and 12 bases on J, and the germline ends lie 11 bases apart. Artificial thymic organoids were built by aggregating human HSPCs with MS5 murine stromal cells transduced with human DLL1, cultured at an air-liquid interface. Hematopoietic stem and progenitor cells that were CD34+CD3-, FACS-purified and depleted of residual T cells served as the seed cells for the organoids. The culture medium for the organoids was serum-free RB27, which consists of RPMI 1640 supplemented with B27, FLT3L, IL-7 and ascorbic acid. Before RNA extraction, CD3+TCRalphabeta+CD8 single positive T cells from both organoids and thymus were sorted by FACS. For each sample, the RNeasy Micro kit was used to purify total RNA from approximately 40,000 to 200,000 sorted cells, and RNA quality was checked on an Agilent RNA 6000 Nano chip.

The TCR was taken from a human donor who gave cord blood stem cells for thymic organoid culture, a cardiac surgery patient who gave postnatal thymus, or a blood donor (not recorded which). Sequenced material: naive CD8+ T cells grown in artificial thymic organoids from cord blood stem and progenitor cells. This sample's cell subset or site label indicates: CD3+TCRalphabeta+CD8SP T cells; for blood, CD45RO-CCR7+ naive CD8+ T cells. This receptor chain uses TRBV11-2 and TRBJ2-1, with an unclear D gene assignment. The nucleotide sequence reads TGTGCCAGCAGCTTAAGTTCCAGGAGGCAGTTCTTC. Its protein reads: CASSLSSRRQFF. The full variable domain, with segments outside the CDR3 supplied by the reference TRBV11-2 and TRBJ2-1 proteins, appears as EAGVAQSPRYKIIEKRQSVAFWCNPISGHATLYWYQQILGQGPKLLIQFQNNGVVDDSQLPKDRFSAERLKGVDSTLKIQPAKLEDSAVYLCASSLSSRRQFFGPGTRLTVL.